This TCR beta chain was recorded in a study of regulatory T cells in long-lasting Graves disease. Findings and caveats of the study: TRBV28, TRBJ1-2 and TRBJ2-5 were favored in persistent disease.

Both iRepertoire HTBI primers and Arm-PCR of CDR3 regions were used to build the TCR beta libraries. TCRdb analysed the multiplex PCR reads with MiXCR anew, one entry per CDR3 protein. The sample shows hundreds of thousands of distinct CDR3 sequences, roughly 16% of them seen only once. The time point: newly diagnosed GD, antithyroid drugs for less than 3 months. TCR sequences were obtained from RNA taken from PBMCs. American Thyroid Association guidelines defined Graves' disease diagnosis. Comment on this clonotype: As yet, its antigen is unknown. A much larger clonotype is one base distant, so this may be a read error. Because the CDR3 is missing its conserved closing phenylalanine or tryptophan, this is likely a read error.

CDR3 size: 13 residues. V lost 4 bases to trimming and J lost 1 base, with 7 bases between them. Germline V lookup: CDR1 ENHRY, CDR2 SYGVKD. These same records also appear under a second study, on T cells in Graves' hyperthyroidism and ophthalmopathy. That paper states: Patients were excluded because of uncontrolled infection, other autoimmune disease, pregnancy or lactation. Appearing also in blood were most of the thyroid clonotypes expanded above 0.001.

The source is a middle-aged woman with Graves disease. J is TRBJ1-1 and V is TRBV10-3; D gene unclear. Sequencing used peripheral blood mononuclear cells (PBMCs), obtained at new diagnosis, from a patient treated with antithyroid drugs. CDR3 residues: CAISVGANTEAFS. CDR3 nucleotides: TGTGCCATCAGTGTGGGTGCGAACACTGAAGCTTTCTCT.